Below, 21 T cell receptor beta chains from the same sample are listed, as sequenced in a study of shared clonotypes between healthy human individuals. Profiled with immunoSEQ multiplex PCR; TCRdb holds only in-frame clones, not every one. The sample contains approximately 700,000 clones, more than 70% of which appear only once. What was sequenced was memory CD4+ T cells sorted from blood. Described subset: CD45RA-negative fraction. These receptors all come from a woman in her twenties or thirties in good health.

CDR3 nucleotides: TGTGCAGCTTCTAGCTGGGAAGGAGACAATGAGCAGTTCTTC. It encodes CAASSWEGDNEQFF. The rearrangement links TRBV27 to TRBJ2-1; D may be TRBD2 (5 bases). This CDR3 spans 14 amino acids. CDR1 is MNHEY and CDR2 is SMNVEV in the germline V gene (reference sequence).

This clone has just a few counts. The chain combines TRBV27 with TRBJ1-1, with D maybe TRBD1 (5 bases). Germline CDR1 reads MNHEY; CDR2 reads SMNVEV (reference sequence). This CDR3 comprises 15 residues. V was cut by 6 bases and J by 1 base, with 15 bases left in between. CDR3 amino acids: CASRNWGDRNTEAFF. In DNA form, the CDR3 reads TGTGCCAGCAGAAACTGGGGGGATCGGAACACTGAAGCTTTCTTT.

This clone was detected only a few times. The J gene is TRBJ2-3, the V gene TRBV5-8, with 9 bases matching TRBD1. Germline CDR1 reads SGHTS; CDR2 reads YDEGEE. Trimming at V came to 1 base and at J to 6 bases, leaving 9 bases not matched to a gene. The CDR3 covers 16 residues. CDR3 coding DNA: TGTGCCAGCAGCTTGCTGGGACAGGGTACCACGGATACGCAGTATTTT. This gives the protein CASSLLGQGTTDTQYF.

This chain's CDR3 is CASSPPGQPYEQYF. Written as DNA, the CDR3 is TGTGCCAGTAGTCCCCCGGGACAGCCCTACGAGCAGTACTTC. V usage is TRBV19 and J usage is TRBJ2-7; 7 nucleotides agree with TRBD1. From germline, CDR1 is LNHDA and CDR2 SQIVND (reference sequence). The CDR3 is 14 amino acids. Germline trimming cut 5 bases from V and 2 bases from J; bases unmatched to any gene: 6.

The chain combines TRBV28 with TRBJ2-5; D remains ambiguous. CDR1 and CDR2 (germline): MDHEN, SYDVKM. The V gene lost 6 bases and the J gene lost 4 bases, with 15 bases spanning the gap. This CDR3 has 14 amino acids. Written as DNA, the CDR3 is TGTGCCAGCAGCTTGGTCCCTCCGGGAGAGACCCAGTACTTC. This gives the protein CASSLVPPGETQYF.

The chain uses TRBV29-1 and TRBJ2-1, with TRBD2 matching 7 bases. V was pared by 7 bases and J by 8 bases, with 8 bases of the junction left unmatched. CDR1 is SQVTM, CDR2 ANQGSEA, per germline. The length of the CDR3 is 12 residues. CDR3 residues: CSGVRGSDEQFF. CDR3 in DNA: TGCAGCGGGGTCCGCGGGAGCGATGAGCAGTTCTTC.

The V gene is TRBV6-5, the J gene TRBJ2-7; 7 bases are a match to TRBD2. V was pared by 0 bases and J by 3 bases, with 5 bases of the junction left unmatched. The CDR3 loop spans 15 amino acids. The germline V gene has CDR1 MNHEY and CDR2 SVGAGI. The CDR3 DNA is TGTGCCAGCAGTTACTCGCAGGGAGGGAACTACGAGCAGTACTTC. Translated, it gives CASSYSQGGNYEQYF.

The rearrangement uses TRBV5-1 and TRBJ2-7; D not certain. Trimming pared 0 bases from V and 0 bases from J, leaving 16 bases between. Germline lookup yields CDR1 SGHRS and CDR2 YFSETQ. The CDR3 sequence is 17 residues long. This chain's CDR3 is CASSLEAVQDASYEQYF. CDR3 nucleotides: TGCGCCAGCAGCTTGGAAGCCGTCCAGGACGCCTCCTACGAGCAGTACTTC.

In regard to this clone: Within the sample, other DNA sequences also encode this same CDR3. The chain is built from TRBV5-1 and TRBJ1-1, with unresolved D. CDR1 and CDR2 (germline): SGHRS, YFSETQ. V was shortened by 0 bases and J by 0 bases, with 6 bases between the two germline ends. This CDR3 has 14 residues. The DNA of the CDR3 is TGCGCCAGCAGCTTGGCGTTTCTGAACACTGAAGCTTTCTTT. Translation: CASSLAFLNTEAFF.

V usage is TRBV2 and J usage is TRBJ2-3, with a tentative D call TRBD2 (6 bases). V lost 7 bases, J lost 0 bases, and 14 bases lay in between. CDR3 length: 15 amino acids. In germline, CDR1 is SNHLY, CDR2 FYNNEI. The CDR3 here is CASKWDGRSTDTQYF. CDR3 nucleotides: TGTGCCAGCAAGTGGGACGGGAGAAGCACAGATACGCAGTATTTT.

The gene calls are TRBV27 and TRBJ1-5; D not resolved. Germline V gene lookup returns CDR1 MNHEY and CDR2 SMNVEV (reference sequence). The CDR3 contains 13 residues. Trimming pared 7 bases from V and 4 bases from J, leaving 11 bases between. The CDR3 sequence is CASKLEFNQPQHF. In DNA form, the CDR3 reads TGTGCCAGCAAATTAGAGTTTAATCAGCCCCAGCATTTT.

The chain has TRBV5-1 and TRBJ2-5, with 8 bases fitting TRBD1. Germline V lookup: CDR1 SGHRS, CDR2 YFSETQ. V shed 2 bases and J 2 bases; nucleotides not matched to a gene: 2. CDR3 length: 14 amino acids. The DNA for the CDR3 is TGCGCCAGCAGCTTACAGGGGGGTCAAGAGACCCAGTACTTC. Protein: CASSLQGGQETQYF.

This rearrangement joins TRBV28 to TRBJ1-2; D call uncertain. Looked up from germline, CDR1 is MDHEN and CDR2 is SYDVKM. The ends were cut back, 2 bases at V and 3 bases at J, with 10 bases in the middle. The CDR3 totals 14 residues. The CDR3 nucleotides read TGTGCCAGCAGTTTAAGCCGACCGTACTATGGCTACACCTTC. Protein: CASSLSRPYYGYTF.

The chain recombines TRBV6-6 with TRBJ2-7; tentatively, D is TRBD1 or TRBD2 (5 bases each). Deletions cut 5 bases from V and 2 bases from J, with 16 bases between. This CDR3 spans 15 amino acids. CDR1 MNHNY and CDR2 SVGAGI come from the germline V gene (reference sequence). The CDR3 DNA sequence: TGTGCCAGCAGTCATAACCGGGACGAAACCTACGAGCAGTACTTC. It encodes CASSHNRDETYEQYF.

The chain has TRBV4-2 and TRBJ2-7; 7 bases fit TRBD2. With V trimmed by 6 bases and J by 0 bases, 17 bases remained unmatched. The germline V gene encodes CDR1 LGHNA and CDR2 YNFKEQ. The CDR3 consists of 18 residues. CDR3 coding DNA: TGTGCCAGCAGTTATTGGGGGGGGAGCCGGGAATACTCCTACGAGCAGTACTTC. Protein product: CASSYWGGSREYSYEQYF.

In this sample, this clone turned up once. The genes are TRBV5-6 and TRBJ2-7; D is possibly TRBD2 (6 bases). This CDR3 contains 12 residues. V was shortened by 7 bases and J by 6 bases, with 14 bases between the two germline ends. Looked up from germline, CDR1 is SGHDT and CDR2 is YYEEEE. The CDR3 region has the DNA TGTGCCAGCCGCCAGTCCGGGAGCGAGCAGTACTTC. Its translation is CASRQSGSEQYF.

The chain employs TRBV28 and TRBJ1-5; the D is unclear. The germline V gene encodes CDR1 MDHEN and CDR2 SYDVKM. The CDR3 consists of 15 residues. Trimming stripped 2 bases from V and 3 bases from J, with 11 bases between. The CDR3: CASSLDPGLNQPQHF. The CDR3 nucleotides are TGTGCCAGCAGTTTAGACCCCGGGCTCAATCAGCCCCAGCATTTT.

V usage is TRBV6-1 and J usage is TRBJ2-1; D might be TRBD1 (6 bases). Between the trimmed V and J ends, which lost 0 bases and 10 bases, there was a span of 7 bases. CDR3 length: 12 residues. Germline V gene sequence: CDR1 MNHNS, CDR2 SASEGT. CDR3 amino acids: CASSEAGTEQFF. The CDR3 coding sequence is TGTGCCAGCAGTGAAGCCGGGACAGAGCAGTTCTTC.

The J gene is TRBJ1-5, the V gene TRBV28; weak D call: TRBD1 (5 bases). Trimming cost V 4 bases and J 2 bases, with 12 bases left between them. From germline, CDR1 is MDHEN and CDR2 SYDVKM. The CDR3 has 15 residues. CDR3 nucleotide sequence: TGTGCCAGCAGTTCCCTTCGGGGGGGCAATCAGCCCCAGCATTTT. It is translated as CASSSLRGGNQPQHF.

The chain is built from TRBV7-9 and TRBJ2-7; D is unresolved. The CDR3 contains 13 residues. Trimming removed 5 bases from V and 5 bases from J, with 13 bases in between. CDR1 is SEHNR, CDR2 FQNEAQ, per germline (reference sequence). The CDR3 DNA sequence: TGTGCCAGCAGCCAGTCGGTTGTCCACGAGCAGTACTTC. It encodes CASSQSVVHEQYF.

The J gene is TRBJ1-4, the V gene TRBV14, with TRBD1 matching over 9 bases. Germline trimming cut 2 bases from V and 7 bases from J; bases unmatched to any gene: 5. Per germline, CDR1 SGHDN and CDR2 FVKESK. The CDR3 totals 15 residues. The CDR3 DNA follows: TGTGCCAGCAGCCAACAGACAGGGGGATCTGAAAAACTGTTTTTT. This codes for CASSQQTGGSEKLFF. Combining the CDR3 with reference TRBV14 and TRBJ1-4 gives the whole variable domain EAGVTQFPSHSVIEKGQTVTLRCDPISGHDNLYWYRRVMGKEIKFLLHFVKESKQDESGMPNNRFLAERTGGTYSTLKVQPAELEDSGVYFCASSQQTGGSEKLFFGSGTQLSVL.